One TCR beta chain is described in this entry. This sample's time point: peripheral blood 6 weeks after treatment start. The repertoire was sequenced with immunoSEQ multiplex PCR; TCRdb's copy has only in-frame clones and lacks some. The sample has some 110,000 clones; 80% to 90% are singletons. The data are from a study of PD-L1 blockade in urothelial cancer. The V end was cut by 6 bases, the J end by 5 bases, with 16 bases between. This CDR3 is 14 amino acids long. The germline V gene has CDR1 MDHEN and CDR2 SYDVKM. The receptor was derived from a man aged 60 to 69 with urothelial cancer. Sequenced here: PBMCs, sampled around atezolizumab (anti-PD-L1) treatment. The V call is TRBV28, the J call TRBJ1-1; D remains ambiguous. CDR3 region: CASSDPSTGTEAFF. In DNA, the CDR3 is TGTGCCAGCAGCGACCCTTCTACGGGAACTGAAGCTTTCTTT.